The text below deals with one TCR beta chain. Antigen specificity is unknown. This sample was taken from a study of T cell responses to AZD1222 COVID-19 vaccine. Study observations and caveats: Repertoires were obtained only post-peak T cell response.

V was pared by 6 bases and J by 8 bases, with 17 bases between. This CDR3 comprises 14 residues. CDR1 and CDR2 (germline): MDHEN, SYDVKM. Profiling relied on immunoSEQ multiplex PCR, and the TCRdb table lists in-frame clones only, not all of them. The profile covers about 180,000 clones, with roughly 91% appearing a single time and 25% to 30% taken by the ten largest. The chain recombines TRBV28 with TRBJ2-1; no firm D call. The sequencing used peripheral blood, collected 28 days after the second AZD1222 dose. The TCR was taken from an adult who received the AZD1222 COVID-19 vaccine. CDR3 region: CASSRAPDPHEQFF. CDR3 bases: TGTGCCAGCAGCCGCGCTCCGGACCCCCATGAGCAGTTCTTC.